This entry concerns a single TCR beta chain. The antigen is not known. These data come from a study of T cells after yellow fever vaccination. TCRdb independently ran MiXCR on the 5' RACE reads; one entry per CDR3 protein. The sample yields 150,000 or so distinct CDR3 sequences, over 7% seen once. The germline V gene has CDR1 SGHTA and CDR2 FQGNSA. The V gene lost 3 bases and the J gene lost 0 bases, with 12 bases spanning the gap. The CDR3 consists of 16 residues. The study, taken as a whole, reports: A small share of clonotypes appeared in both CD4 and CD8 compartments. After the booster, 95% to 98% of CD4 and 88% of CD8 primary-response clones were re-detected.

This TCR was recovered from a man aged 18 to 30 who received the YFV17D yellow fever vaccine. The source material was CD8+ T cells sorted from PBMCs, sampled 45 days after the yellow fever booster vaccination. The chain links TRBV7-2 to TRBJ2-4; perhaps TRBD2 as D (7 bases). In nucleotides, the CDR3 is TGTGCCAGCAGCTTCTTCGGGGGGCTAGCCAAAAACATTCAGTACTTC. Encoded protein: CASSFFGGLAKNIQYF.